The 8 T cell receptor beta chains in this list originate from one sample, sequenced in a study of T cells in Graves' hyperthyroidism and ophthalmopathy. TCR beta CDR3 region amplification was performed from RNA transcripts. The primer set for the first-round RT-PCR of the TCR CDR3 was HTBI. Each CDR3 protein is one row after TCRdb ran MiXCR on the multiplex PCR reads. Of approximately 400,000 distinct CDR3 sequences in the sample, under 15% are singletons; the top ten hold 32%. Sequencing input: blood. Receptors were obtained from a woman in her 30s with Graves' hyperthyroidism.

This clonotype showed up just a few times. V and J are TRBV7-6 and TRBJ2-7; 8 nucleotides agree with TRBD2. The CDR3 loop spans 15 amino acids. Per germline, CDR1 SGHVS and CDR2 FNYEAQ. The V gene end was trimmed by 5 bases and the J gene end by 3 bases; junction bases not matched to a gene: 9. The CDR3 DNA reads TGTGCCAGCAGCCCTGCCGGGGGGGGCAACTACGAGCAGTACTTC. It is translated as CASSPAGGGNYEQYF.

The sample holds a few counts of this clonotype. In nucleotides, the CDR3 is TGTGCCAGCAGTTTCGGTACGCCTCGCGTCCTGACTTTC. Its protein product is CASSFGTPRVLTF. The chain has TRBV12-3 or TRBV12-4 and TRBJ2-6, with unresolved D. V lost 3 bases to trimming and J lost 12 bases, with 12 bases between them. The CDR3 is 13 amino acids.

The chain has TRBV18 and TRBJ2-1, with D possibly being TRBD2 (5 bases). The V end was cut by 5 bases, the J end by 5 bases, with 10 bases between. There are 13 residues in the CDR3. CDR1 KGHSH and CDR2 LQKENI come from the germline V gene. The CDR3 bases are TGTGCCAGCTCAATGGGAGTCAACAATGAGCAGTTCTTC. Encoded protein: CASSMGVNNEQFF.

The V call is TRBV9, the J call TRBJ2-2; D gene ambiguous. With 0 bases removed from V and 4 bases from J, the gap between germline ends came to 13 bases. The CDR3 has 16 residues. The germline gives CDR1 SGDLS, CDR2 YYNGEE. The CDR3 DNA reads TGTGCCAGCAGCGTAGCGTCCGCTAGTATCACCGGGGAGCTGTTTTTT. Amino acid sequence: CASSVASASITGELFF.

In its sample, this clonotype was seen a few times. The rearrangement links TRBV7-3 to TRBJ1-3, with D maybe TRBD1 (5 bases). Trimming left V 6 bases short and J 0 bases short, with 9 bases between. The germline CDR1 and CDR2 sequences are SGHTA and FQGTGA. The CDR3 covers 14 residues. Here the CDR3 reads CASSTGDSGNTIYF. The CDR3 DNA follows: TGTGCCAGCAGTACAGGTGACTCTGGAAACACCATATATTTT.

The V gene is TRBV20-1, the J gene TRBJ1-6; D is possibly TRBD1 (5 bases). Germline V lookup: CDR1 DFQATT, CDR2 SNEGSKA (reference sequence). This CDR3 has 16 residues. V lost 7 bases and J lost 7, with 23 bases in between. CDR3 sequence reads: CSVRDPLRGRNSPLHF. The CDR3 coding sequence is TGCAGTGTCAGAGACCCCCTAAGGGGCCGAAATTCACCCCTCCACTTT.

The V call is TRBV29-1, the J call TRBJ2-7; 10 nucleotides line up with TRBD2. The CDR3 is 13 residues long. Germline trimming cut 7 bases from V and 6 bases from J; bases unmatched to any gene: 9. Looked up from germline, CDR1 is SQVTM and CDR2 is ANQGSEA. The CDR3 nucleotides read TGCAGCGGCGAGCGGGAGGGCTCTCGCGAGCAGTACTTC. Protein: CSGEREGSREQYF.

This clonotype appeared a few times. This chain joins TRBV20-1 and TRBJ1-1, with 7 bases matching TRBD1. J gave up 5 bases and V 2 bases, and 11 bases lay outside the gene matches. CDR1 and CDR2 from the germline V gene are DFQATT and SNEGSKA (reference sequence). The CDR3 consists of 15 residues. The CDR3 protein is CSARPQGSLLTEAFF. In DNA, the CDR3 is TGCAGTGCTAGACCACAGGGGTCCCTCTTAACTGAAGCTTTCTTT.